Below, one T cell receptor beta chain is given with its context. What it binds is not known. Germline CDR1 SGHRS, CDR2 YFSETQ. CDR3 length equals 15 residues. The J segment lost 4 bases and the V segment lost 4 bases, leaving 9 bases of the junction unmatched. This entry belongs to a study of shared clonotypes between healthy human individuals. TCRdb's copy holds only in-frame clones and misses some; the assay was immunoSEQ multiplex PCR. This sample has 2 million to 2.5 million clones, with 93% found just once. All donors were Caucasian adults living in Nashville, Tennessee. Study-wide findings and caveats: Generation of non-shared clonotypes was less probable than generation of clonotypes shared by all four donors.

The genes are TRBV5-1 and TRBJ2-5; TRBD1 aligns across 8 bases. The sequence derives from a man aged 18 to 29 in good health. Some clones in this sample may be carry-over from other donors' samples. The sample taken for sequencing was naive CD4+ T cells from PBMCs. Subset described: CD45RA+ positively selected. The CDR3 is CASSIAGGRGETQYF. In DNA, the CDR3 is TGCGCCAGCAGCATCGCAGGGGGCAGGGGAGAGACCCAGTACTTC.